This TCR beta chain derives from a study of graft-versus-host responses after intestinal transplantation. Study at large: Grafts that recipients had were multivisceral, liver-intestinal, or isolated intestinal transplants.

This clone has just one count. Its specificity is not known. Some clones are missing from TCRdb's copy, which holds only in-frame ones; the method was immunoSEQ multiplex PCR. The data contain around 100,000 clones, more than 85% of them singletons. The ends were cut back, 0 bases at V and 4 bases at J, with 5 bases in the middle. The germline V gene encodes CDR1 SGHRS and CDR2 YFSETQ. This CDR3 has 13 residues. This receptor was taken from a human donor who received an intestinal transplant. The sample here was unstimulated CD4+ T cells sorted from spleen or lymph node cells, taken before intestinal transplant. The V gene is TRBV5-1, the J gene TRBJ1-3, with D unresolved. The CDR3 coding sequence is TGCGCCAGCAGCTTGGAAATCGGAAACACCATATATTTT. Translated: CASSLEIGNTIYF.